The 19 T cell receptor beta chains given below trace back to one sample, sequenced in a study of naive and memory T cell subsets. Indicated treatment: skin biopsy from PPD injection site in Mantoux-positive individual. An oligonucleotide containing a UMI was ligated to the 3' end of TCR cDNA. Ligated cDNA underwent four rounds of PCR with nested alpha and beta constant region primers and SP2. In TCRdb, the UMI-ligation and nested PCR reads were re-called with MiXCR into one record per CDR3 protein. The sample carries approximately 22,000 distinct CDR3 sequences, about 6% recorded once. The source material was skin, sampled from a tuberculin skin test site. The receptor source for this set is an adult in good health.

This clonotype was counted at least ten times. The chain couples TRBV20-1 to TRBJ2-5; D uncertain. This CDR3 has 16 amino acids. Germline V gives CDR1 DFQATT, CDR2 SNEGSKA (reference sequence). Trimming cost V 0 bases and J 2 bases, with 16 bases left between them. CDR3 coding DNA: TGCAGTGCTAGAGATCTGAGGAGAACCGGGCAAGAGACCCAGTACTTC. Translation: CSARDLRRTGQETQYF.

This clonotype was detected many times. CDR3 sequence: CASSLVVGTAYEQYF. The CDR3 region has the DNA TGTGCCAGCAGTTTAGTAGTTGGGACAGCCTACGAGCAGTACTTC. The chain is built from TRBV12-3 or TRBV12-4 and TRBJ2-7; 7 bases agree with TRBD1. CDR3 length equals 15 residues. Losses at the gene ends were 1 base for V and 2 bases for J; bases not matched to a gene: 5.

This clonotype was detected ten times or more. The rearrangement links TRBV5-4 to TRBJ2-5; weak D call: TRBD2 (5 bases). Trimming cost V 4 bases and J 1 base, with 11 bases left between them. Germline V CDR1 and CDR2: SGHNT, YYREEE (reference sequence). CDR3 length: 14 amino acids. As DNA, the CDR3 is TGTGCCAGCAGCCTCGGACTCGCCCAAGAGACCCAGTACTTC. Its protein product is CASSLGLAQETQYF.

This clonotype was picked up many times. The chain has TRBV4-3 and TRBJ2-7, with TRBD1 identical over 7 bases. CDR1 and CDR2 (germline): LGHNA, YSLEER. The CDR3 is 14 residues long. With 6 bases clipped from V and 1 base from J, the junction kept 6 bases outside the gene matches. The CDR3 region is CASSFRDSSYEQYF. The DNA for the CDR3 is TGCGCCAGCAGTTTCCGGGACAGTTCCTACGAGCAGTACTTC.

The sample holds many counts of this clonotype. This chain's CDR3 is CSASDRIPNTGELFF. CDR3 nucleotides: TGCAGTGCTTCGGACCGAATCCCGAACACCGGGGAGCTGTTTTTT. The chain employs TRBV20-1 and TRBJ2-2; no reliable D call. V lost 5 bases and J 0 bases, leaving 13 bases between the germline ends. The CDR3 is made up of 15 amino acids. CDR1 is DFQATT, CDR2 SNEGSKA, per germline (reference sequence).

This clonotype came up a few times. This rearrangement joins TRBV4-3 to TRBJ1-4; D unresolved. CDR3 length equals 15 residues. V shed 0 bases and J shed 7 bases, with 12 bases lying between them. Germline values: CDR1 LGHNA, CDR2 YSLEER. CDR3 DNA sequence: TGCGCCAGCAGCCAAGATCGGGGTTCTATTGAAAAACTGTTTTTT. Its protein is CASSQDRGSIEKLFF.

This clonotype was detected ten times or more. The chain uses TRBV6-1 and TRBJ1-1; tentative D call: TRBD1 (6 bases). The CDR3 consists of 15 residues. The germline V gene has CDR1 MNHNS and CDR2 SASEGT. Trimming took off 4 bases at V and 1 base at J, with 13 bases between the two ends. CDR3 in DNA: TGTGCCAGCAGTGCCCCGGGGGCCGGGAACACTGAAGCTTTCTTT. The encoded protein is CASSAPGAGNTEAFF.

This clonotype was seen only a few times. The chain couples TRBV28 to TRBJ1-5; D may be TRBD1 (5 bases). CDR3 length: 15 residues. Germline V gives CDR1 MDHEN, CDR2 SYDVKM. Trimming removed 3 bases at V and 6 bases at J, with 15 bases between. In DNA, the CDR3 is TGTGCCAGCAGTTTCGGGGCTAATCCCCGTCAGCCCCAGCATTTT. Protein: CASSFGANPRQPQHF.

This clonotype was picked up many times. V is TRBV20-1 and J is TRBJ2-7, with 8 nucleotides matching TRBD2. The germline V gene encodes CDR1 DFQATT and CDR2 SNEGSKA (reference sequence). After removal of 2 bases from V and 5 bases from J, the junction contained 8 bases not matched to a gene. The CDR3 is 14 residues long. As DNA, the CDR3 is TGCAGTGCTAGAAAGGGGACTAGTGGGGACGAGCAGTACTTC. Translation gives CSARKGTSGDEQYF.

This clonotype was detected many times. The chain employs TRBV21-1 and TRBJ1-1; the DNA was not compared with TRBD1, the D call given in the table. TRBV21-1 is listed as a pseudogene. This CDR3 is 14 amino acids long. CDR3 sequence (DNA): TGTGCCAGCAGCCGATATGGACAGAACACTGAAGCTTTCTTT. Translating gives CASSRYGQNTEAFF.

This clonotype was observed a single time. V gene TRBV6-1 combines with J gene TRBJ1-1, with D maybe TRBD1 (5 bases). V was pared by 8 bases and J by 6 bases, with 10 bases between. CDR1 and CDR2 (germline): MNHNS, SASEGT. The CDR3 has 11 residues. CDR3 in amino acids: CASGWGSEAFF. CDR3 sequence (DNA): TGTGCCAGCGGTTGGGGGTCTGAAGCTTTCTTT.

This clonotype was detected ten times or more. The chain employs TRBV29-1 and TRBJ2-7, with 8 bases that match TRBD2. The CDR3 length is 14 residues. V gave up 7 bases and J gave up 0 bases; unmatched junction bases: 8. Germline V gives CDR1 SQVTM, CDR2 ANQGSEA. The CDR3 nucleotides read TGCAGCGCGTCAACTAGCGGAAACTCCTACGAGCAGTACTTC. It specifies CSASTSGNSYEQYF.

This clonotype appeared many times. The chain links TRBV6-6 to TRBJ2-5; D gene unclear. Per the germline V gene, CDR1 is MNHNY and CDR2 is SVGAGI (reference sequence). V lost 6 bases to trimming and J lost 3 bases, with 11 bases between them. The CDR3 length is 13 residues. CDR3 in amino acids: CASSGHTEETQYF. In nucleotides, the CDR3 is TGTGCCAGCAGCGGTCATACTGAAGAGACCCAGTACTTC.

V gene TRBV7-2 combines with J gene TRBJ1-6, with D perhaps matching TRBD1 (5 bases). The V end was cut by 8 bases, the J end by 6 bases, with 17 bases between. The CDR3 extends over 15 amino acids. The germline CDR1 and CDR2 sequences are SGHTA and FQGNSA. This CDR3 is CASGQQRGANSPLHF. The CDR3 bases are TGTGCCAGCGGCCAACAGCGAGGGGCTAATTCACCCCTCCACTTT.

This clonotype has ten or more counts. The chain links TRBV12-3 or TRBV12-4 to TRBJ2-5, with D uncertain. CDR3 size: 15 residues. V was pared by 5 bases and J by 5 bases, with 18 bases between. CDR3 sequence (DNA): TGTGCCAGCAGTCCCGGTCCCGATGGTAGGGAGACCCAGTACTTC. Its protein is CASSPGPDGRETQYF.

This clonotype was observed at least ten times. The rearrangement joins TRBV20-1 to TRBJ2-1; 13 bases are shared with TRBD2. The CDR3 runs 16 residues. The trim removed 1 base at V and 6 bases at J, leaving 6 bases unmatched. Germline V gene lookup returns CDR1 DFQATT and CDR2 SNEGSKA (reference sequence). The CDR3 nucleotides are TGCAGTGCTAGAGGATTGACTAGCGGGAGGCCCAATGAGCAGTTCTTC. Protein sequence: CSARGLTSGRPNEQFF.

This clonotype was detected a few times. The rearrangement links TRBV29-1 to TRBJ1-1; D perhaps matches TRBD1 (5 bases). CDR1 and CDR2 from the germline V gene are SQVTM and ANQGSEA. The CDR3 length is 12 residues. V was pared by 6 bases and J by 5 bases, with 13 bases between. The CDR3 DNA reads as TGCAGCGTCGGCAGGAGGGGAACTGAAGCTTTCTTT. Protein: CSVGRRGTEAFF.

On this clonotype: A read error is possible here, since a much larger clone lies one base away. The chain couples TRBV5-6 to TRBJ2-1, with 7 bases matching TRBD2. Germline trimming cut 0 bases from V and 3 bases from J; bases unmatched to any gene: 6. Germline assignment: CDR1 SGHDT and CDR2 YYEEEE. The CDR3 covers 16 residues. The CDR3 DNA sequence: TGTGCCAGCAGCTTGGTTGTGGGGAGGGGCTACAATGAGCAGTTCTTC. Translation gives CASSLVVGRGYNEQFF.

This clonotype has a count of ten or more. The CDR3 loop is CSVAGRLADDLSYNEQFF. DNA for the CDR3: TGCAGCGTTGCGGGGAGGCTAGCGGATGACCTCTCCTACAATGAGCAGTTCTTC. V is TRBV29-1 and J is TRBJ2-1; 7 bases are a match to TRBD2. V dropped 4 bases and J dropped 0; count of bases not matched to a gene: 15. Germline values: CDR1 SQVTM, CDR2 ANQGSEA. The CDR3 covers 18 residues.